These T cell receptor beta chains were read from a single sample in a study of blood T cell repertoires in COVID-19. Sequencing used immunoSEQ multiplex PCR; TCRdb keeps in-frame clones, though not all of them. The table has over 150,000 clones, 85% seen once. Sequenced sample: peripheral blood. Source of these receptors: a middle-aged man with acute or convalescent COVID-19. Each CDR3 is given with its conserved first and last residue. D genes are given only for firm matches. Clone sizes are given selectively: once, few, many, or a class where the clone is expanded.

>TRBV2|.|TRBD1|TRBJ1-5
CASSEATGTRQPQHF
TGTGCCAGCAGTGAAGCGACAGGGACGAGGCAGCCCCAGCATTTT
>TRBV7-3|.|.|TRBJ1-6
CASSPQAGYNSPLHF
TGTGCCAGCAGCCCCCAGGCTGGCTATAATTCACCCCTCCACTTT
>TRBV2|.|.|TRBJ2-7
CASTSVRTYEQYF
TGTGCCAGCACTAGCGTGAGGACCTACGAGCAGTACTTC
>TRBV5-4|.|.|TRBJ1-2
CASSGPANYGYTF
TGTGCCAGCAGTGGGCCAGCTAACTATGGCTACACCTTC
>TRBV15|.|.|TRBJ1-1
CATSGHSTEAFF
TGTGCCACCAGCGGGCACTCTACTGAAGCTTTCTTT
>TRBV6-1|few|.|TRBJ1-6
CASSEGGAAYNSPLHF
TGTGCCAGCAGTGAAGGTGGAGCTGCCTATAATTCACCCCTCCACTTT
>TRBV19|few|.|TRBJ2-6
CASTVYSGANVLTF
TGTGCCAGTACGGTATATTCTGGGGCCAACGTCCTGACTTTC
>TRBV28|.|TRBD1|TRBJ2-1
CASSRRGTGPWGQFF
TGTGCCAGCAGCCGAAGGGGGACAGGGCCTTGGGGGCAGTTCTTC
>TRBV28|.|TRBD2|TRBJ2-5
CASSQSSGAKTQYF
TGTGCCAGCAGTCAATCTAGCGGGGCAAAGACCCAGTACTTC
>TRBV6-1|few|.|TRBJ1-2
CASSDGGSSYGYTF
TGTGCCAGCAGTGACGGTGGGAGCAGCTATGGCTACACCTTC
>TRBV7-2|.|TRBD1|TRBJ1-3
CASSPRQGSGNTIYF
TGTGCCAGCAGCCCCCGACAGGGCTCTGGAAACACCATATATTTT
>TRBV18|once|TRBD1|TRBJ1-1
CASSSRQGDSEAFF
TGTGCCAGCTCATCGAGACAGGGAGATTCTGAAGCTTTCTTT
>TRBV7-9|once|.|TRBJ1-6
CASRRPLNSPLHF
TGTGCCAGCAGGCGTCCGTTGAATTCACCCCTCCACTTT
>TRBV30|.|.|TRBJ2-5
CAWTPGTAGTQYF
TGTGCCTGGACCCCCGGGACGGCGGGAACCCAGTACTTC
>TRBV11-2|.|.|TRBJ1-3
CASSSLTGRGNTIYF
TGTGCCAGCAGCTCACTAACTGGAAGGGGGAACACCATATATTTT
>TRBV13|.|.|TRBJ2-7
CASSTGWHEQYF
TGTGCCAGCTCAACAGGGTGGCACGAGCAGTACTTC
>TRBV5-6|.|.|TRBJ1-4
CASSLSGATNEKLFF
TGTGCCAGCAGCTTGAGCGGTGCAACTAATGAAAAACTGTTTTTT
>TRBV6-6|few|.|TRBJ2-7
CASSPDTYEQYF
TGTGCCAGCAGTCCCGACACCTACGAGCAGTACTTC
>TRBV19|.|.|TRBJ2-5
CASTQGGSETQYF
TGTGCCAGTACTCAAGGGGGATCGGAGACCCAGTACTTC
>TRBV19|.|.|TRBJ1-1
CASSWAGNTEAFF
TGTGCCTCCTCGTGGGCGGGGAACACTGAAGCTTTCTTT
>TRBV6-1|.|.|TRBJ1-6
CASSEALQGRTPLHF
TGTGCCAGCAGTGAAGCGCTTCAGGGCCGGACACCCCTCCACTTT
>TRBV6-5|.|.|TRBJ2-5
CASTRIGRSQETQYF
TGTGCCAGCACCCGTATTGGGCGAAGCCAAGAGACCCAGTACTTC
>TRBV6-6|.|.|TRBJ1-5
CASTDAVKDSYQPQHF
TGTGCCAGCACCGATGCTGTAAAGGACAGTTATCAGCCCCAGCATTTT
>TRBV19|.|.|TRBJ1-6
CASSMQGSKSSYNSPLHF
TGTGCCAGTAGTATGCAGGGGTCGAAAAGCTCCTATAATTCACCCCTCCACTTT
>TRBV5-1|.|TRBD1|TRBJ1-1
CASSLGGTAPNTEAFF
TGCGCCAGCAGCTTGGGAGGGACAGCTCCGAACACTGAAGCTTTCTTT
>TRBV5-1|few|.|TRBJ1-6
CASSLDNNNSPLHF
TGCGCCAGCAGCTTAGATAACAATAATTCACCCCTCCACTTT
>TRBV4-1|.|.|TRBJ2-5
CASSQNQAFQETQYF
TGCGCCAGCAGCCAGAACCAGGCGTTCCAAGAGACCCAGTACTTC
>TRBV7-2|.|TRBD1|TRBJ2-7
CASSEDRRGNEQYF
TGTGCCAGCAGCGAGGACAGGCGTGGGAACGAGCAGTACTTC
>TRBV27|.|.|TRBJ1-2
CASSSLTALNYGYTF
TGTGCCAGCAGTTCCCTGACAGCCCTGAACTATGGCTACACCTTC
>TRBV18|few|.|TRBJ2-3
CASSPGMAGTDTQYF
TGTGCCAGCTCACCTGGTATGGCGGGCACAGATACGCAGTATTTT
>TRBV6-5|.|TRBD1|TRBJ2-5
CASTQDRVSQETQYF
TGTGCCAGCACCCAGGACAGGGTCTCCCAAGAGACCCAGTACTTC
>TRBV7-8|.|.|TRBJ2-1
CASSLLQWSSYNEQFF
TGTGCCAGCAGCCTTCTTCAGTGGAGCTCCTACAATGAGCAGTTCTTC
>TRBV20-1|.|.|TRBJ2-5
CSARGGGIQETQYF
TGCAGTGCTCGTGGGGGCGGGATCCAAGAGACCCAGTACTTC
>TRBV14|.|TRBD1|TRBJ2-2
CASSPREDRVTGELFF
TGTGCCAGCAGCCCCCGCGAGGACAGGGTGACCGGGGAGCTGTTTTTT
>TRBV9|.|.|TRBJ1-1
CASSAPVGTPEAFF
TGTGCCAGCAGCGCCCCGGTAGGGACTCCTGAAGCTTTCTTT
>TRBV7-9|.|TRBD2|TRBJ2-3
CASSSFLAGVTDTQYF
TGTGCCAGCAGCTCATTTCTAGCGGGGGTGACAGATACGCAGTATTTT
>TRBV27|few|.|TRBJ2-7
CASSKNRATYEQYF
TGTGCCAGCAGCAAAAACAGGGCCACCTACGAGCAGTACTTC
>TRBV5-1|.|.|TRBJ2-5
CASGTGSQETQYF
TGCGCCAGCGGTACAGGTTCCCAAGAGACCCAGTACTTC
>TRBV30|few|.|TRBJ2-7
CAWSGDNSYEQYF
TGTGCCTGGAGTGGGGACAACTCCTACGAGCAGTACTTC
>TRBV19|.|.|TRBJ2-3
CASSTGVWGTDTQYF
TGTGCCAGTTCAACCGGGGTTTGGGGCACAGATACGCAGTATTTT
>TRBV5-6|.|TRBD1|TRBJ1-3
CASSVGQPNSGNTIYF
TGTGCCAGCAGCGTGGGACAGCCTAACTCTGGAAACACCATATATTTT
>TRBV30|.|.|TRBJ1-2
CAWTGDYGYTF
TGTGCCTGGACAGGGGACTATGGCTACACCTTC
>TRBV10-3|.|TRBD1|TRBJ2-6
CAIGPGQGAAGANVLTF
TGTGCCATCGGACCGGGACAGGGGGCAGCTGGGGCCAACGTCCTGACTTTC
>TRBV14|.|TRBD2|TRBJ2-1
CASSQQRGSSYNEQFF
TGTGCCAGCAGCCAACAGCGGGGGAGCTCCTACAATGAGCAGTTCTTC
>TRBV20-1|.|.|TRBJ1-2
CSASAMQGTGYTF
TGCAGTGCTAGTGCAATGCAGGGTACGGGCTACACCTTC
>TRBV5-1|.|.|TRBJ1-1
CASSLGQHKNTEAFF
TGCGCCAGCAGCCTAGGACAGCACAAGAACACTGAAGCTTTCTTT
>TRBV9|.|.|TRBJ1-6
CASSVAPGTSHSPLHF
TGTGCCAGCAGCGTCGCCCCCGGGACATCCCATTCACCCCTCCACTTT
>TRBV7-2|.|.|TRBJ2-7
CASSLRGGDYEQYF
TGTGCCAGCAGCTTACGAGGGGGGGATTACGAGCAGTACTTC
>TRBV28|.|TRBD1|TRBJ2-7
CASSRGQGNIYEQYF
TGTGCCAGCAGTCGTGGACAGGGTAATATCTACGAGCAGTACTTC